These 16 T cell receptor beta chains were all obtained from the same sample, sequenced in a study of cytotoxic CD8 clonotypes in ibrutinib-treated CLL. Here immunoSEQ multiplex PCR was the method, and the copy in TCRdb shows in-frame clones only, minus some. The table has about 140,000 clones, approximately 75% seen once. The sample consisted of PBMCs, taken after 12 months of ibrutinib treatment. The receptors originated from a human donor with chronic lymphocytic leukemia.

This chain joins TRBV6-1 and TRBJ2-1; 10 nucleotides line up with TRBD2. Germline values: CDR1 MNHNS, CDR2 SASEGT. With 4 bases clipped from V and 4 bases from J, the junction kept 7 bases outside the gene matches. CDR3 length equals 16 residues. CDR3 coding DNA: TGTGCCAGCAGTGTAGCGGGAGGCGGAATATACAATGAGCAGTTCTTC. This translates into CASSVAGGGIYNEQFF.

The chain employs TRBV27 and TRBJ2-2; D is ambiguous. The CDR3 runs 19 residues. Germline assignment: CDR1 MNHEY and CDR2 SMNVEV (reference sequence). The ends were cut back, 6 bases at V and 5 bases at J, with 28 bases in the middle. The CDR3 nucleotides read TGTGCCAGCAGCCGACGACTTCTAACAGAAGGGTGGAGTACCGGGGAGCTGTTTTTT. Encoded protein: CASSRRLLTEGWSTGELFF.

This chain joins TRBV7-2 and TRBJ2-4, with D possibly being TRBD1 or TRBD2 (5 bases each). The CDR3 is made up of 18 amino acids. V lost 4 bases, J lost 0 bases, and 19 bases lay in between. Germline V gives CDR1 SGHTA, CDR2 FQGNSA. The CDR3 DNA reads as TGTGCCAGCAGCTCTCGGGGTGGGGCCACGCTAGCCAAAAACATTCAGTACTTC. This gives the protein CASSSRGGATLAKNIQYF.

The rearrangement links TRBV4-2 to TRBJ2-5; tentative D call: TRBD1 (6 bases). The CDR3 extends over 16 amino acids. The V gene lost 1 base and the J gene lost 5 bases, with 17 bases spanning the gap. Germline CDR1 LGHNA, CDR2 YNFKEQ. The CDR3 loop is CASSQGGHVWEETQYF. In DNA, the CDR3 is TGTGCCAGCAGCCAAGGGGGACACGTGTGGGAGGAGACCCAGTACTTC.

In this sample, this clone turned up many times. The chain recombines TRBV7-2 with TRBJ2-1, with TRBD2 matching over 12 bases. In germline, CDR1 is SGHTA, CDR2 FQGNSA. The CDR3 covers 17 residues. J was trimmed by 9 bases and V by 5 bases; bases with no gene match: 14. Here the CDR3 reads CASSLRLAGVPEGEQFF. The DNA for the CDR3 is TGTGCCAGCAGCCTGCGACTAGCGGGAGTCCCCGAGGGTGAGCAGTTCTTC.

CDR3: CASSLDLGGATEAFF. For the CDR3, the DNA is TGTGCCAGCAGCTTAGATCTGGGAGGGGCCACTGAAGCTTTCTTT. The chain is built from TRBV11-2 and TRBJ1-1, with D possibly being TRBD1 (5 bases). The CDR3 consists of 15 residues. Germline values: CDR1 SGHAT, CDR2 FQNNGV. The V end was cut by 0 bases, the J end by 4 bases, with 12 bases between.

This clone was detected only a few times. The chain carries TRBV6-5 and TRBJ1-2; 7 bases map to TRBD1. Losses at the gene ends were 6 bases for V and 7 bases for J; bases not matched to a gene: 14. Germline CDR1 is MNHEY and CDR2 is SVGAGI. The CDR3 length is 15 residues. Written as DNA, the CDR3 is TGTGCCAGCAGGGGGAGGTCCGGAGGGGGCGTTGGCTACACCTTC. Translating gives CASRGRSGGGVGYTF.

This clone was picked up one time. This CDR3 is CASSLDGGSSYEQYF. The CDR3, as DNA: TGTGCCAGCAGCTTAGATGGCGGAAGCTCCTACGAGCAGTACTTC. The chain carries TRBV7-2 and TRBJ2-7; D is ambiguous. This CDR3 is 15 amino acids long. V was shortened by 1 base and J by 0 bases, with 10 bases between the two germline ends. The germline CDR1 and CDR2 sequences are SGHTA and FQGNSA. The full variable domain, its missing parts supplied by reference TRBV7-2 and TRBJ2-7, is GAGVSQSPSNKVTEKGKDVELRCDPISGHTALYWYRQSLGQGLEFLIYFQGNSAPDKSGLPSDRFSAERTGGSVSTLTIQRTQQEDSAVYLCASSLDGGSSYEQYFGPGTRLTVT.

Concerning this clone itself: A junction end diverges from the germline sequence, so it may reflect a read error. This sequence joins TRBV7-7 and TRBJ2-3; D is possibly TRBD2 (6 bases). This CDR3 is built from 14 residues. Germline V gene sequence: CDR1 SSHAT, CDR2 FNYEAQ (reference sequence). The CDR3 reads CASSLGVAADTQYF. CDR3 nucleotide sequence: TGTGCTAGCAGCTTGGGAGTAGCGGCAGATACGCAGTATTTT.

CDR3 in amino acids: CASSPTLPLDGNQETQYF. The CDR3 DNA follows: TGTGCCAGCTCACCGACCCTCCCCCTTGACGGTAACCAAGAGACCCAGTACTTC. The chain recombines TRBV18 with TRBJ2-5, with no clear D. Germline V lookup: CDR1 KGHSH, CDR2 LQKENI. Trimming removed 3 bases at V and 0 bases at J, with 20 bases between. This CDR3 comprises 18 residues.

V is TRBV7-2 and J is TRBJ1-1, with D possibly matching TRBD1 (6 bases). The V and J ends lost 4 bases and 2 bases respectively, with 8 bases between them. Germline V gene lookup returns CDR1 SGHTA and CDR2 FQGNSA. The CDR3 extends over 13 amino acids. The CDR3 reads CASSSRGNTEAFF. CDR3 nucleotide sequence: TGTGCCAGCAGCTCCAGGGGTAACACTGAAGCTTTCTTT.

The chain has TRBV27 and TRBJ2-7; no reliable D call. Looked up from germline, CDR1 is MNHEY and CDR2 is SMNVEV (reference sequence). The CDR3 runs to 12 residues. V was pared by 7 bases and J by 7 bases, with 14 bases between. The CDR3 sequence: CASKGSSLEQYF. DNA for the CDR3: TGTGCCAGCAAGGGATCGTCACTTGAGCAGTACTTC.

The chain carries TRBV19 and TRBJ1-5; 7 positions match TRBD1. With 9 bases clipped from V and 5 bases from J, the junction kept 7 bases outside the gene matches. Germline CDR1 and CDR2: LNHDA and SQIVND (reference sequence). The CDR3 has 13 residues. CDR3 nucleotides: TGTGCCAGCAATTGGGACAGCGATCAGCCCCAGCATTTT. Its protein product is CASNWDSDQPQHF.

The chain links TRBV19 to TRBJ2-7; tentatively, D is TRBD2 (6 bases). Germline assignment: CDR1 LNHDA and CDR2 SQIVND (reference sequence). Trimming took off 5 bases at V and 0 bases at J, with 8 bases between the two ends. The CDR3 covers 13 residues. This CDR3 is CASSAGNSYEQYF. CDR3 in DNA: TGTGCCAGTAGTGCGGGGAACTCCTACGAGCAGTACTTC.

The sample holds a few counts of this clone. This chain links TRBV12-5 with TRBJ2-1; 10 bases map to TRBD2. Looked up from germline, CDR1 is LGHNT and CDR2 is FRNRAP. The CDR3 has 17 residues. Losses at the gene ends were 1 base for V and 2 bases for J; bases not matched to a gene: 5. The CDR3 is CASGLGTSGRAYNEQFF. The CDR3 DNA sequence: TGTGCTAGTGGTTTGGGCACCAGCGGGAGGGCCTACAATGAGCAGTTCTTC.

The chain is built from TRBV7-2 and TRBJ2-7, with no clear D. The germline V and J ends were trimmed by 3 bases and 7 bases, with 10 bases remaining between them. Germline V gene sequence: CDR1 SGHTA, CDR2 FQGNSA. This CDR3 is 12 amino acids long. In nucleotides, the CDR3 is TGTGCCAGCAGCTTCCTAATGAGGGAGCAGTACTTC. It is translated as CASSFLMREQYF.